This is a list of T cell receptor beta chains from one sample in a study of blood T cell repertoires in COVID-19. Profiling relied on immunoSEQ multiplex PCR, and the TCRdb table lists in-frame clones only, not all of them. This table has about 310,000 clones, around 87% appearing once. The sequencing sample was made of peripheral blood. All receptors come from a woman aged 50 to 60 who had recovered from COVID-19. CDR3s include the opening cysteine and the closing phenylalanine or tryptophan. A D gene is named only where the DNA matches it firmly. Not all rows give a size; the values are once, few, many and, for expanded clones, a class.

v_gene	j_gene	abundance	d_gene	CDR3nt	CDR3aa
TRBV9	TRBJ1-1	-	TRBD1	TGTGCCAGCAGCGATGGACAGGGATCCACGGCCTTTGAAGCTTTCTTT	CASSDGQGSTAFEAFF
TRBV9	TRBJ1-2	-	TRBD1	TGTGCCAGCAGCGTAGGTAGGACAGGGGATGGCTACACCTTC	CASSVGRTGDGYTF
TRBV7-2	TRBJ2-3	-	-	TGTGCCAGCCAGGGGGGAGTTAGCACAGATACGCAGTATTTT	CASQGGVSTDTQYF
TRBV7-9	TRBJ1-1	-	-	TGTGCCAGCAGCGCTCAGGGATTGATGAACACTGAAGCTTTCTTT	CASSAQGLMNTEAFF
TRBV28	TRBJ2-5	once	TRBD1	TGTGCCAGCAGACGACAGGGCCAAGGAACCCAGTACTTC	CASRRQGQGTQYF
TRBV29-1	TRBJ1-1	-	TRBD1	TGCAGCGCTAACAGGGGAAACACTGAAGCTTTCTTT	CSANRGNTEAFF
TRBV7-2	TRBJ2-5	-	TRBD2	TGTGCCAGCAGCTTAGCGGGAGTAGCGGGTCAAGAGACCCAGTACTTC	CASSLAGVAGQETQYF
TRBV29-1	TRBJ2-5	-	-	TGCAGCGTTGCCGGGTCCTTTCAAGAGACCCAGTACTTC	CSVAGSFQETQYF
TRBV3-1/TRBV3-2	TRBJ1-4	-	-	TGTGCCAGCAGCCAAGGTCTGTTTAATGAAAAACTGTTTTTT	CASSQGLFNEKLFF
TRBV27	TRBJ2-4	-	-	TGTGCCAGCAGTTTATCGGTACAGGGAAACATTCAGTACTTC	CASSLSVQGNIQYF
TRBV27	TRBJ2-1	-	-	TGTGCCAGCAGTTCCTTCTACAATGAGCAGTTCTTC	CASSSFYNEQFF
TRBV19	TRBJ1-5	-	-	TGTGCCAGTAGTATAGGGGGGGGCTCCAATCAGCCCCAGCATTTT	CASSIGGGSNQPQHF
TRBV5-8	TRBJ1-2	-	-	TGTGCCAGCAGCTTCAGCGGCGACACCTTC	CASSFSGDTF
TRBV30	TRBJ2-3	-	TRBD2	TGTGCCTGGAGTGTTTTAGTAGCGGGAGGTTCGACGCAGTATTTT	CAWSVLVAGGSTQYF
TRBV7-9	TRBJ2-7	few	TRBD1	TGTGCCAGCAGCTTAGCGGGACAGGTCTACGAGCAGTACTTC	CASSLAGQVYEQYF
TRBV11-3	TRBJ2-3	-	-	TGTGCCAGCAGCTTAGGGGAGCCAGATACGCAGTATTTT	CASSLGEPDTQYF
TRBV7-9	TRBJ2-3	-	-	TGTGCCAGCAGCTTAGCGGGAGAAGATACGCAGTATTTT	CASSLAGEDTQYF
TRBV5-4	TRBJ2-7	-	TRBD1	TGTGCCAGCAGCTTGAATACAGGGGTGCACGAGCAGTACTTC	CASSLNTGVHEQYF
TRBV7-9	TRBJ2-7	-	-	TGTGCCAGCAGCACACTAGCCGGCCACGAGCAGTACTTC	CASSTLAGHEQYF
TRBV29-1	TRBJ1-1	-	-	TGCAGCGTTCTTCGGTCGATGAACACTGAAGCTTTCTTT	CSVLRSMNTEAFF
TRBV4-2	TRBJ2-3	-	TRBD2	TGTGCCAGCAGCCACCAGGGACTAGCGGGCCGCACAGATACGCAGTATTTT	CASSHQGLAGRTDTQYF
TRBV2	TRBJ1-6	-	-	TGTGCCGGACTGGATCAGCCTAATTCACCCCTCCACTTT	CAGLDQPNSPLHF
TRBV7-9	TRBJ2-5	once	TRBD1	TGTGCCAGCAGCTCTCAGACAGGGGTCGTAGAGACCCAGTACTTC	CASSSQTGVVETQYF
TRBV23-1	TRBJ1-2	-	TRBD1	TGCGCCAGCAGTCGCCTTAGTCTTGGACAGGGGATCTATGGCTACACCTTC	CASSRLSLGQGIYGYTF
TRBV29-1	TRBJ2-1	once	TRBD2	TGCAGCGCCCGAGGGTCCGGGACTAGCGTATACAATGAGCAGTTCTTC	CSARGSGTSVYNEQFF
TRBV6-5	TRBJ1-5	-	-	TGTGCCAGCAGGGCGACACAGGGTCAGCCCCAGCATTTT	CASRATQGQPQHF
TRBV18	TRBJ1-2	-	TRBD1	TGTGCCAGCTCCCCAAATACGCCCAGGGGGAGCTTTGGCTACACCTTC	CASSPNTPRGSFGYTF
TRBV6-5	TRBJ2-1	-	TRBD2	TGTGCCAGCAGGGGACTCCGTCGGGGGGGTAAGCAGTTCTTC	CASRGLRRGGKQFF